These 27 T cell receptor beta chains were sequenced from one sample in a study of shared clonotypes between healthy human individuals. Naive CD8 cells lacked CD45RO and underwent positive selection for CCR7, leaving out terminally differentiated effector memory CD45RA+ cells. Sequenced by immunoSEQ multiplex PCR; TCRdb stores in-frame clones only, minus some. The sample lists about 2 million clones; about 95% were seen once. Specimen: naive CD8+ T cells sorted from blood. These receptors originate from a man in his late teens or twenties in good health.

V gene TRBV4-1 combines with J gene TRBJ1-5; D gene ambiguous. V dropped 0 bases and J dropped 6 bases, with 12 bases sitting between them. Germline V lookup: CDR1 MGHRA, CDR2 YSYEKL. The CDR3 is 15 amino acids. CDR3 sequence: CASSQEGSIGQPQHF. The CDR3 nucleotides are TGCGCCAGCAGCCAAGAAGGATCTATAGGTCAGCCCCAGCATTTT.

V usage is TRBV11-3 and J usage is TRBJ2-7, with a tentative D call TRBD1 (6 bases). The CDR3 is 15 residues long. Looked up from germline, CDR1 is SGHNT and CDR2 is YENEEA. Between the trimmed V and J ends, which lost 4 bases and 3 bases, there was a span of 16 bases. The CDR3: CASSYDRTSFYEQYF. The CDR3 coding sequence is TGTGCCAGCAGCTATGACAGGACCAGTTTCTACGAGCAGTACTTC.

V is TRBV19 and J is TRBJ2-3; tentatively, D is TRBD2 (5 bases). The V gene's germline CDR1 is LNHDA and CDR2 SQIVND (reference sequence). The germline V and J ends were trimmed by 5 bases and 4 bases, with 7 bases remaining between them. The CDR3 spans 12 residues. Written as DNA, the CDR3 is TGTGCCAGTAGTCGGGGTGCAGATACGCAGTATTTT. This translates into CASSRGADTQYF.

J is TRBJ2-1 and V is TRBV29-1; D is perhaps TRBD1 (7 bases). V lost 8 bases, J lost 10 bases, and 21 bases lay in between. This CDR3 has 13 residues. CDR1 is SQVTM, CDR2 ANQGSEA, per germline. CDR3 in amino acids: CSLTGQGGYEQFF. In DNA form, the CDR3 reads TGCAGCCTCACGGGGCAGGGGGGTTACGAGCAGTTCTTC.

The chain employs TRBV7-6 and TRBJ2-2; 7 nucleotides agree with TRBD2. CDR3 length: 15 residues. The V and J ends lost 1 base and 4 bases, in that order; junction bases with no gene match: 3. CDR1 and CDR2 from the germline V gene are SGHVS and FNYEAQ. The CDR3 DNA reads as TGTGCCAGCAGCTTAGGCGGGAGCGGCACCGGGGAGCTGTTTTTT. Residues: CASSLGGSGTGELFF.

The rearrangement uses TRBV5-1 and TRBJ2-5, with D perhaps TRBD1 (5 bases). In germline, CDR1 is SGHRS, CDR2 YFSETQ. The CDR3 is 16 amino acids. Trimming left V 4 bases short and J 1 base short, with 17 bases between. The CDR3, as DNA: TGCGCCAGCAGCCCGGCCGGCAGGGATTCCCAAGAGACCCAGTACTTC. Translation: CASSPAGRDSQETQYF.

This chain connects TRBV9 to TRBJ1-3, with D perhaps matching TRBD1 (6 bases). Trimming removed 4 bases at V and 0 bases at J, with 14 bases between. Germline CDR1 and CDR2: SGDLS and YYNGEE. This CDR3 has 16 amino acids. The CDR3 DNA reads TGTGCCAGCAGCCCCTGGACAGCCAGCTCTGGAAACACCATATATTTT. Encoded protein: CASSPWTASSGNTIYF.

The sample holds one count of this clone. CDR3 amino acids: CATSRDLAEQYF. The CDR3 DNA follows: TGTGCCACCAGCAGAGATCTGGCCGAGCAGTACTTC. The chain combines TRBV15 with TRBJ2-7, with D unclear. Looked up from germline, CDR1 is LNHNV and CDR2 is YYDKDF (reference sequence). Trimming removed 0 bases at V and 6 bases at J, with 6 bases between. This CDR3 is built from 12 residues.

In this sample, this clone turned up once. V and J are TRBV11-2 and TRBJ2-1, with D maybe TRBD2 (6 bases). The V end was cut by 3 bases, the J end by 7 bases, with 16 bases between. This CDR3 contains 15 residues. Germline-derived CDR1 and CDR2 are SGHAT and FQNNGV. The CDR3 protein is CASSFGRGAINEQFF. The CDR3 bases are TGTGCCAGCAGCTTTGGGCGGGGAGCAATTAATGAGCAGTTCTTC.

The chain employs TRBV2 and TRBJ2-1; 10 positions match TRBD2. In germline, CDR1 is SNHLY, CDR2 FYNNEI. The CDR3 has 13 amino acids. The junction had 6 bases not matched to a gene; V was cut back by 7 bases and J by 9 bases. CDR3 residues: CASTAGGPIEQFF. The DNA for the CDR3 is TGTGCCAGCACAGCGGGAGGGCCGATTGAGCAGTTCTTC.

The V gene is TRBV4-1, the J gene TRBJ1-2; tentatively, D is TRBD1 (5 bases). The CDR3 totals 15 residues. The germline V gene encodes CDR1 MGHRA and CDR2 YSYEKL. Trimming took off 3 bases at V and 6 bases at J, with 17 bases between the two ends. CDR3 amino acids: CASSQGGGGVDGYTF. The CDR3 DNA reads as TGCGCCAGCAGCCAGGGCGGCGGGGGGGTAGATGGCTACACCTTC.

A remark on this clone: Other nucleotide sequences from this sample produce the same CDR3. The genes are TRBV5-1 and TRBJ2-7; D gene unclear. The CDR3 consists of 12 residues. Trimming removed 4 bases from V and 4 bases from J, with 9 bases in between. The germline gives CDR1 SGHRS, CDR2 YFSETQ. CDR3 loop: CASSPTSYEQYF. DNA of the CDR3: TGCGCCAGCAGCCCGACAAGTTACGAGCAGTACTTC.

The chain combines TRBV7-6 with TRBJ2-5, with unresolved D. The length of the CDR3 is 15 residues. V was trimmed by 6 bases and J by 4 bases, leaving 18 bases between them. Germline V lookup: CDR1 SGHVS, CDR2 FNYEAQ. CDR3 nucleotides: TGTGCCAGCAGTCCATATCTAGGGCCAAGAGAGACCCAGTACTTC. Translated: CASSPYLGPRETQYF.

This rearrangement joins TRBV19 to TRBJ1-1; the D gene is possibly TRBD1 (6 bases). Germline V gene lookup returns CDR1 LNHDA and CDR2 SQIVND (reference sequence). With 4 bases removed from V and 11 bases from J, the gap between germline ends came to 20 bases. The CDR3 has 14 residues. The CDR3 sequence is CASSKGGAISWAFF. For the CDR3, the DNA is TGTGCCAGTAGTAAAGGGGGGGCAATATCATGGGCTTTCTTT.

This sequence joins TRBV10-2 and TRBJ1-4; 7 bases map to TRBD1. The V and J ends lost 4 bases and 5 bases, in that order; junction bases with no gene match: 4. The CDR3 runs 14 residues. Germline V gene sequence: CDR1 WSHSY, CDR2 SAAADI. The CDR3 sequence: CASSGGTENEKLFF. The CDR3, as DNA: TGCGCCAGCAGTGGTGGGACAGAGAATGAAAAACTGTTTTTT.

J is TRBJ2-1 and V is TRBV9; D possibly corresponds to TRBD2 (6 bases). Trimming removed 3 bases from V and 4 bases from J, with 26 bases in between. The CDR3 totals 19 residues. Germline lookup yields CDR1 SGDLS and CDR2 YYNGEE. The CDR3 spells CASSAHILGGIGAYNEQFF. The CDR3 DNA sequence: TGTGCCAGCAGCGCACACATTCTCGGGGGTATCGGGGCATACAATGAGCAGTTCTTC.

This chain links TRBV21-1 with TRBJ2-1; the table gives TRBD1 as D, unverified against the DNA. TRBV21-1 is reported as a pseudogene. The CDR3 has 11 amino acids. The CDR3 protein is CASVKETGRFF. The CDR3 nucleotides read TGTGCCAGCGTAAAGGAGACAGGGAGGTTCTTC.

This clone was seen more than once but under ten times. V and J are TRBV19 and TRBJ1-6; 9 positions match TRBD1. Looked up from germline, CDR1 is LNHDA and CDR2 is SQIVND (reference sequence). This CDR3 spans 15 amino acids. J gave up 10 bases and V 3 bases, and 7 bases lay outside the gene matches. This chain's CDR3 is CASSISGQGGSPLHF. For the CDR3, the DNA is TGTGCCAGTAGTATCTCGGGACAGGGAGGATCACCCCTCCACTTT.

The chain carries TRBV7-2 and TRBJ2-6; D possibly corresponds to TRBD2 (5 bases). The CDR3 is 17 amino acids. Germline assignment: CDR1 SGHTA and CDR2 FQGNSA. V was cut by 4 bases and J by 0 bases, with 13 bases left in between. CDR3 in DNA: TGTGCCAGCAGCTCGGGGTACGGAGTCTCTGGGGCCAACGTCCTGACTTTC. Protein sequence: CASSSGYGVSGANVLTF. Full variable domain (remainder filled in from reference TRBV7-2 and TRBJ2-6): GAGVSQSPSNKVTEKGKDVELRCDPISGHTALYWYRQSLGQGLEFLIYFQGNSAPDKSGLPSDRFSAERTGGSVSTLTIQRTQQEDSAVYLCASSSGYGVSGANVLTFGAGSRLTVL.

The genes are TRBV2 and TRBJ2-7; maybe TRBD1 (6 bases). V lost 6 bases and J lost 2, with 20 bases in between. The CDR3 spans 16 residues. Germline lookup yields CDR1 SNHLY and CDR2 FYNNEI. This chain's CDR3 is CASSTPGDTRAYEQYF. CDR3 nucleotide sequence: TGTGCCAGCAGCACCCCCGGGGACACCCGAGCCTACGAGCAGTACTTC.

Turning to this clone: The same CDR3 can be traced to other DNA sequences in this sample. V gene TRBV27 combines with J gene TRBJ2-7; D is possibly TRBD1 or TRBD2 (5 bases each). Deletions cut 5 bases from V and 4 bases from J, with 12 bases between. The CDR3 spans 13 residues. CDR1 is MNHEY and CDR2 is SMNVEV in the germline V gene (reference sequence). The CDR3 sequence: CASSLRDGYEQYF. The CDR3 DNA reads TGTGCCAGCAGTCTCCGGGACGGGTACGAGCAGTACTTC.

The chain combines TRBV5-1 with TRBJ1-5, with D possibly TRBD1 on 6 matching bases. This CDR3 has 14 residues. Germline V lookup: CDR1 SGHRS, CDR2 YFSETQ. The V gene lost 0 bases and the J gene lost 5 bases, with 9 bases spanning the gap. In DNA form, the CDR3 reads TGCGCCAGCAGCTTGGCCGGGGGGCATCAGCCCCAGCATTTT. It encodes CASSLAGGHQPQHF.

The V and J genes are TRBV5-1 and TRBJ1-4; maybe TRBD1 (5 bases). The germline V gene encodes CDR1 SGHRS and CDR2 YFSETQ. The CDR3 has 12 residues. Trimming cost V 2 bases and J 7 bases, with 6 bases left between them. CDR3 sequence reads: CASSFQGEKLFF. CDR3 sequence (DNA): TGCGCCAGCAGCTTCCAGGGTGAAAAACTGTTTTTT.

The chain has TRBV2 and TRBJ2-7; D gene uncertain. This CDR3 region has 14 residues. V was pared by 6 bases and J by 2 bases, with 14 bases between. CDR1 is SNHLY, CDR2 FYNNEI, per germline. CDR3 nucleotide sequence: TGTGCCAGCAGCCCGAGGTCTATCGCCTACGAGCAGTACTTC. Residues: CASSPRSIAYEQYF.

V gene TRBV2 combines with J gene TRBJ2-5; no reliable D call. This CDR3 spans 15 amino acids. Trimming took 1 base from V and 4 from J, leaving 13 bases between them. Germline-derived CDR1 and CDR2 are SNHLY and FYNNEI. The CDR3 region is CASSEGAPPVETQYF. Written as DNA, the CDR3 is TGTGCCAGCAGTGAAGGAGCGCCCCCGGTAGAGACCCAGTACTTC.

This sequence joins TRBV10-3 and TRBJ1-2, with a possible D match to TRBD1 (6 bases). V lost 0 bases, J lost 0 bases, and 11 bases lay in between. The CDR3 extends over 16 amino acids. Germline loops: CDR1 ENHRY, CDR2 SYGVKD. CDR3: CAISESGRGSNYGYTF. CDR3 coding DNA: TGTGCCATCAGTGAGTCCGGCAGGGGCTCTAACTATGGCTACACCTTC.

CDR3 loop: CATQLPSASGMGTDTQYF. CDR3 DNA sequence: TGTGCTACCCAGCTCCCGTCGGCTAGCGGGATGGGCACAGATACGCAGTATTTT. The V and J genes are TRBV7-8 and TRBJ2-3; TRBD2 aligns across 9 bases. CDR3 length: 18 residues. Germline CDR1 and CDR2: SGHVS and FQNEAQ.